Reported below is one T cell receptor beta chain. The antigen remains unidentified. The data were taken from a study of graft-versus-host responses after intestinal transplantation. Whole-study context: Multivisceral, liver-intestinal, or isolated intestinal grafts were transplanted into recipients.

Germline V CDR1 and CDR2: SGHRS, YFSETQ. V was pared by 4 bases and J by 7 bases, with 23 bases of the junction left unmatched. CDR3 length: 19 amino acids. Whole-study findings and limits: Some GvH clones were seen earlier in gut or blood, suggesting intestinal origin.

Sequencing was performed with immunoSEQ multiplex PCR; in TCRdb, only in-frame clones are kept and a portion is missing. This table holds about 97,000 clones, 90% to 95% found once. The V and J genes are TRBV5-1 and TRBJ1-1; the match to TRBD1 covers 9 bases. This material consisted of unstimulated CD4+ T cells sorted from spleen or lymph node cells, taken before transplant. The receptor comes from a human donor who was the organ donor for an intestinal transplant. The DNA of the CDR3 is TGCGCCAGCAGCCCCTCCGGGACAGGGATTAGTCCAAGGTACGGTGAAGCTTTCTTT. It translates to CASSPSGTGISPRYGEAFF. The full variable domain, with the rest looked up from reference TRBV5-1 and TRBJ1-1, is KAGVTQTPRYLIKTRGQQVTLSCSPISGHRSVSWYQQTPGQGLQFLFEYFSETQRNKGNFPGRFSGRQFSNSRSEMNVSTLELGDSALYLCASSPSGTGISPRYGEAFFGQGTRLTVV.